This TCR beta chain comes out of a study of T cells after yellow fever vaccination (dated by TCRdb to between 2018 and 2020). For the study in its entirety: Libraries from fractions with low cell numbers were prepared with the SMART-Seq v4 Ultra Low Input RNA kit. To follow T-cell clones before and after primary and booster YFV17D yellow fever vaccination, bulk TCR alpha and beta repertoires were sequenced over time. Two healthy male donors made up the cohort, one aged 18 to 30 years and the other aged 30 to 40 years. Blood was collected at multiple timepoints before and after primary and secondary immunization, and bulk PBMC replicates and cell subsets were isolated.

Looking up the germline V gene yields CDR1 SGHRS and CDR2 YFSETQ. V and J lose 0 bases and 4 bases, and a span of 10 bases separates them. Reading from cysteine to phenylalanine, the CDR3 counts 14 amino acids. CDR3 DNA only is kept here, 42 bases in frame from base 1. This clonotype has just a few counts. Its cognate antigen has yet to be identified. Per-base quality was not reported, and no clone a single base away is much larger than it. Reading the label with the study, this specimen's treatment or condition is: live attenuated yellow fever vaccine strain. At each blood-draw timepoint, two biological replicates of bulk PBMCs were obtained. PBMCs were isolated from peripheral blood using a standard Ficoll-Paque protocol. TriZol was used to extract RNA from bulk PBMCs, CD4 and CD8 fractions, and dextramer-positive and dextramer-negative fractions. TCR cDNA was synthesized by 5'RACE template switching, which introduced a universal primer site and unique molecular identifiers. Priming of cDNA synthesis was performed from both the TCR alpha and TCR beta constant segments. Libraries were amplified in two PCR steps, with sample barcodes and sequencing adapters added in the second step. Sequencing of libraries was performed on Illumina HiSeq 2500 (2x100 bp) or NovaSeq (2x150 bp). Regarding the original processing steps: Reads were demultiplexed and collapsed into UMI consensus sequences with MIGEC, and V(D)J alignment was performed with MiXCR. Clonotypes responding to the vaccine were identified with edgeR on replicate PBMC samples, with the criteria of FDR below 0.01 and a log2 fold change above 5 up to day 15. Each bulk clonotype received a CD4 or CD8 identity based on whether the sequenced CD4 or CD8 repertoire contained that clonotype at higher abundance. Using fastp trimming at Q25 and MiXCR clonotype assembly, TCRdb reanalyzed the public sequencing data and kept in-frame beta chains. For every CDR3 protein sequence, its rows merge into one entry that carries the most common genes and DNA. The V and J calls here are based on TCRdb, not the publication. Here the sample has 360,000 or so distinct CDR3 sequences; about 9.9% occur a single time. In total, the top ten clones hold more than 15% of the sample.

The study at large found these results: Most clones expanded after primary vaccination (around 96% of CD4 and 88% of CD8) were re-detected after the booster, suggesting that broad memory maintenance occurred. A small fraction of clonotypes showed up in both the CD4 and CD8 compartments, probably as a result of convergent recombination. Compared with the primary T-cell response, the secondary T-cell response was weaker but faster, peaking on day 5 rather than day 15. FACS-sorted repertoires could contain abundant contaminating clonotypes from the bulk population, so computational filtering was required. The study included only two donors, which limits how far the findings can be generalized.

The clonotype comes from a man younger than 30 who received the YFV17D yellow fever vaccine. Sequencing was performed on PBMCs, taken on the day of the first yellow fever vaccination. The receptor chain draws on TRBV5-1 and TRBJ2-5, with a tentative D gene TRBD2 over 6 matching bases. CDR3 sequence: CASSLVGGLETQYF. The bases read TGCGCCAGCAGCTTGGTTGGGGGGTTAGAGACCCAGTACTTC.